The 32 T cell receptor beta chains in this list originate from one sample, sequenced in a study of blood T cell repertoires in COVID-19. This table comes from immunoSEQ multiplex PCR, and its TCRdb copy is limited to in-frame clones, with some not included. The data hold about 490,000 clones, with around 85% observed a single time. The sequenced sample was peripheral blood. These receptor sequences come from a human donor in a cohort sampled during active COVID-19.

This sequence joins TRBV7-2 and TRBJ2-7, with D possibly being TRBD2 (6 bases). The CDR3 is 15 residues long. Germline V gene data show CDR1 as SGHTA and CDR2 as FQGNSA. Trimming shortened V by 4 bases and J by 3 bases, and 16 bases separated the two germline ends. This CDR3 is CASSYRDSGNYEQYF. CDR3 DNA sequence: TGTGCCAGCAGCTATAGGGATAGCGGAAACTACGAGCAGTACTTC.

V gene TRBV28 combines with J gene TRBJ1-2; a weak D match, TRBD1 (5 bases). Trimming cost V 5 bases and J 4 bases, with 14 bases left between them. The CDR3 is 14 residues long. Germline loops: CDR1 MDHEN, CDR2 SYDVKM. CDR3 sequence reads: CASSGPGSGYGYTF. DNA for the CDR3: TGTGCCAGCAGTGGACCAGGGTCCGGCTATGGCTACACCTTC.

The chain carries TRBV5-1 and TRBJ2-5; TRBD2 aligns across 12 bases. V lost 3 bases and J lost 5; bases outside the gene matches: 11. Germline CDR1 and CDR2: SGHRS and YFSETQ. The length of the CDR3 is 17 residues. As DNA, the CDR3 is TGCGCCAGCAGCTCCTGGACTAGCGGGATCGGAGGGGAGACCCAGTACTTC. Protein sequence: CASSSWTSGIGGETQYF.

The gene calls are TRBV28 and TRBJ1-1, with D possibly matching TRBD1 (6 bases). Per the germline V gene, CDR1 is MDHEN and CDR2 is SYDVKM. The CDR3 extends over 16 amino acids. Trimming removed 7 bases from V and 0 bases from J, with 18 bases in between. The CDR3 here is CASKYGTPSLNTEAFF. The CDR3 region has the DNA TGTGCCAGCAAATACGGGACACCGAGTCTGAACACTGAAGCTTTCTTT. The full variable domain, its missing parts supplied by reference TRBV28 and TRBJ1-1, is DVKVTQSSRYLVKRTGEKVFLECVQDMDHENMFWYRQDPGLGLRLIYFSYDVKMKEKGDIPEGYSVSREKKERFSLILESASTNQTSMYLCASKYGTPSLNTEAFFGQGTRLTVV.

In its sample, this clone was seen a few times. V and J are TRBV28 and TRBJ2-1, with 10 bases identical to TRBD2. Germline loops: CDR1 MDHEN, CDR2 SYDVKM. Unmatched junction bases numbered 15, after V lost 6 bases and J lost 10 bases. CDR3 length: 16 residues. CDR3 bases: TGTGCCAGCAGCCTAGAAGCGGGAGGGCGGAGTCGGGAGCAGTTCTTC. Translation gives CASSLEAGGRSREQFF.

The chain links TRBV7-2 to TRBJ1-4, with 8 bases aligning to TRBD1. This CDR3 has 17 amino acids. V gave up 2 bases and J gave up 3 bases; unmatched junction bases: 8. CDR1 and CDR2 (germline): SGHTA, FQGNSA. The DNA for the CDR3 is TGTGCCAGCAGCTTACTGCCAGGGACAGGTGCTAATGAAAAACTGTTTTTT. Amino acids: CASSLLPGTGANEKLFF.

The rearrangement joins TRBV6-5 to TRBJ1-6, with 10 bases lining up with TRBD1. Germline V gene lookup returns CDR1 MNHEY and CDR2 SVGAGI. The CDR3 totals 16 residues. J was trimmed by 2 bases and V by 2 bases; bases with no gene match: 0. CDR3 residues: CASSYGTGAYNSPLHF. CDR3 DNA: TGTGCCAGCAGTTACGGGACAGGGGCCTATAATTCACCCCTCCACTTT.

The chain combines TRBV19 with TRBJ1-1; 11 bases are shared with TRBD1. The CDR3 has 18 amino acids. After removal of 3 bases from V and 4 bases from J, the junction contained 13 bases not matched to a gene. CDR1 LNHDA and CDR2 SQIVND come from the germline V gene (reference sequence). The CDR3 is CASSIGGTGGVRGTEAFF. The CDR3 nucleotides read TGTGCCAGTAGTATCGGAGGGACAGGGGGGGTTCGTGGCACTGAAGCTTTCTTT.

The V and J genes are TRBV27 and TRBJ2-2; TRBD1 matches at 8 bases. Losses at the gene ends were 7 bases for V and 5 bases for J; bases not matched to a gene: 6. The CDR3 length is 14 residues. Germline V gene sequence: CDR1 MNHEY, CDR2 SMNVEV (reference sequence). In DNA form, the CDR3 reads TGTGCCAGCAAAATTGACAGGGGTACCGGGGAGCTGTTTTTT. Amino acids: CASKIDRGTGELFF.

The chain employs TRBV30 and TRBJ1-5; D ambiguous. The V gene's germline CDR1 is GTSNPN and CDR2 SVGIG (reference sequence). V was cut by 0 bases and J by 5 bases, with 14 bases left in between. The CDR3 has 15 residues. CDR3 bases: TGTGCCTGGAGTGTGTGGCGGGGAGCAGATCAGCCCCAGCATTTT. It translates to CAWSVWRGADQPQHF.

This sequence joins TRBV7-2 and TRBJ2-7; D is perhaps TRBD2 (5 bases). The CDR3 runs to 15 residues. Trimming removed 5 bases from V and 2 bases from J, with 16 bases in between. Germline loops: CDR1 SGHTA, CDR2 FQGNSA. In DNA, the CDR3 is TGTGCCAGCAGCCCTAATGCGGGCCCGACCTACGAGCAGTACTTC. Translated: CASSPNAGPTYEQYF.

CDR3: CASSRGGADTGELFF. CDR3 DNA: TGTGCCAGCAGCCGTGGAGGGGCGGACACCGGGGAGCTGTTTTTT. The chain joins TRBV3-1 (or the pseudogene TRBV3-2) to TRBJ2-2; tentatively, D is TRBD2 (6 bases). Germline V gives CDR1 LGHDT, CDR2 YNNKEL (reference sequence). Trimming stripped 4 bases from V and 3 bases from J, with 12 bases between. The CDR3 extends over 15 amino acids.

The CDR3 DNA is TGTGCCAGCAGCCTCCAGGGGGAGCCCACCTACGAGCAGTACTTC. Protein: CASSLQGEPTYEQYF. The chain couples TRBV5-4 to TRBJ2-7, with TRBD1 identical over 7 bases. There are 15 residues in the CDR3. V was pared by 4 bases and J by 2 bases, with 9 bases of the junction left unmatched. CDR1 and CDR2 from the germline V gene are SGHNT and YYREEE (reference sequence).

J is TRBJ1-1 and V is TRBV30, with 8 bases fitting TRBD1. Trimming cost V 2 bases and J 0 bases; bases outside gene matches: 2. The CDR3 length is 14 residues. Germline V gene data show CDR1 as GTSNPN and CDR2 as SVGIG (reference sequence). CDR3 sequence: CAWSSGQVNTEAFF. CDR3 coding DNA: TGTGCCTGGAGTTCGGGACAGGTGAACACTGAAGCTTTCTTT.

The gene calls are TRBV5-1 and TRBJ2-2; 9 positions match TRBD2. V shed 4 bases, J shed 4 bases, and the junction held 8 bases outside the gene matches. The germline V gene encodes CDR1 SGHRS and CDR2 YFSETQ. The CDR3 runs to 16 residues. Here the CDR3 DNA reads TGCGCCAGCAGCCCTTTAGCGGGAGTGTCCACCGGGGAGCTGTTTTTT. Translating gives CASSPLAGVSTGELFF.

The chain links TRBV28 to TRBJ1-1; possible D gene TRBD1, 6 bases. Germline V CDR1 and CDR2: MDHEN, SYDVKM. The CDR3 length is 15 residues. With 3 bases removed from V and 2 bases from J, the gap between germline ends came to 13 bases. CDR3 loop: CASSLETQGNTEAFF. DNA of the CDR3: TGTGCCAGCAGTTTGGAAACACAGGGAAACACTGAAGCTTTCTTT.

This chain links TRBV30 with TRBJ2-1; TRBD2 aligns across 7 bases. The CDR3 consists of 16 residues. CDR1 is GTSNPN, CDR2 SVGIG, per germline (reference sequence). Trimming removed 5 bases from V and 0 bases from J; junction bases left unmatched: 10. The CDR3 DNA sequence: TGTGCCTGGCGCGGGCGGGAGACCAGCTCCTACAATGAGCAGTTCTTC. Amino acids: CAWRGRETSSYNEQFF.

This clone showed up just once. The CDR3 sequence: CASSLETGFKETQYF. For the CDR3, the DNA is TGTGCCAGCAGCCTAGAGACAGGGTTCAAAGAGACCCAGTACTTC. The chain carries TRBV28 and TRBJ2-5, with 7 bases identical to TRBD1. CDR1 is MDHEN and CDR2 is SYDVKM in the germline V gene. The CDR3 sequence is 15 residues long. Losses at the gene ends were 6 bases for V and 3 bases for J; bases not matched to a gene: 10.

DNA for the CDR3: TGCGCCAGCAGCTTGGGATTAGGGGAAGTTGGAGAGACCCAGTACTTC. Translation gives CASSLGLGEVGETQYF. J is TRBJ2-5 and V is TRBV5-1; the D gene is possibly TRBD1 (5 bases). Trimming cost V 0 bases and J 4 bases, with 16 bases left between them. Germline loops: CDR1 SGHRS, CDR2 YFSETQ. The CDR3 has 16 amino acids.

The chain recombines TRBV12-3 or TRBV12-4 with TRBJ2-4; D may be TRBD1 (5 bases). The length of the CDR3 is 13 residues. The ends were cut back, 3 bases at V and 8 bases at J, with 11 bases in the middle. CDR3 loop: CASSFSGYDIQYF. Here the CDR3 DNA reads TGTGCCAGCAGTTTTTCAGGGTATGACATTCAGTACTTC.

The chain's CDR3 is CASSIDGTGRESSYNEQFF. In DNA form, the CDR3 reads TGTGCCAGTAGTATAGATGGAACAGGTCGGGAGAGCTCCTACAATGAGCAGTTCTTC. V usage is TRBV19 and J usage is TRBJ2-1; perhaps TRBD2 as D (6 bases). The V end was cut by 0 bases, the J end by 0 bases, with 18 bases between. This CDR3 has 19 amino acids. Germline V gene data show CDR1 as LNHDA and CDR2 as SQIVND (reference sequence). The whole variable domain, remainder taken from reference TRBV19 and TRBJ2-1, is DGGITQSPKYLFRKEGQNVTLSCEQNLNHDAMYWYRQDPGQGLRLIYYSQIVNDFQKGDIAEGYSVSREKKESFPLTVTSAQKNPTAFYLCASSIDGTGRESSYNEQFFGPGTRLTVL.

The genes are TRBV12-3 or TRBV12-4 and TRBJ1-3; TRBD1 might be the D (5 bases). Trimming stripped 5 bases from V and 4 bases from J, with 9 bases between. There are 13 residues in the CDR3. CDR3 protein: CASSGNRGNTIYF. CDR3 DNA sequence: TGTGCCAGCAGTGGCAACAGGGGAAACACCATATATTTT.

J is TRBJ2-2 and V is TRBV2, with D possibly being TRBD1 (6 bases). Germline CDR1 reads SNHLY; CDR2 reads FYNNEI. V was clipped by 7 bases and J by 1 base, with 16 bases between them. The CDR3 totals 16 residues. The DNA of the CDR3 is TGTGCCAGCACGAAACTGCCGGGACAGAACACCGGGGAGCTGTTTTTT. Translation gives CASTKLPGQNTGELFF.

The V and J genes are TRBV4-3 and TRBJ2-7; D possibly corresponds to TRBD1 (6 bases). The CDR3 runs to 14 residues. Germline V gene lookup returns CDR1 LGHNA and CDR2 YSLEER. Trimming took 3 bases from V and 6 from J, leaving 15 bases between them. The CDR3 reads CASSQTDRVAEQYF. Written as DNA, the CDR3 is TGCGCCAGCAGCCAGACGGACAGAGTAGCCGAGCAGTACTTC.

The rearrangement links TRBV6-5 to TRBJ1-2; tentatively, D is TRBD1 (6 bases). This CDR3 is built from 13 residues. Trimming removed 6 bases at V and 5 bases at J, with 13 bases between. Germline CDR1 reads MNHEY; CDR2 reads SVGAGI. CDR3 sequence: CASRSGQLYGYTF. The CDR3 nucleotides are TGTGCCAGCAGATCCGGACAGCTGTATGGCTACACCTTC.

This clone was seen a few times. The V call is TRBV5-1, the J call TRBJ1-1; D unresolved. The CDR3 has 14 amino acids. Trimming shortened V by 3 bases and J by 0 bases, and 9 bases separated the two germline ends. Looked up from germline, CDR1 is SGHRS and CDR2 is YFSETQ. CDR3: CASSSQSLNTEAFF. Written as DNA, the CDR3 is TGCGCCAGCAGCTCGCAGTCCCTGAACACTGAAGCTTTCTTT.

The chain carries TRBV19 and TRBJ2-1; the D gene is possibly TRBD2 (6 bases). The CDR3 totals 14 residues. Deletions cut 7 bases from V and 3 bases from J, with 13 bases between. Per the germline V gene, CDR1 is LNHDA and CDR2 is SQIVND (reference sequence). The CDR3 region is CASNRGLNYNEQFF. CDR3 sequence (DNA): TGTGCCAGTAACCGCGGACTAAACTACAATGAGCAGTTCTTC.

This clone appeared a single time. V gene TRBV9 combines with J gene TRBJ1-5; a weak D match, TRBD1 (5 bases). Trimming cost V 2 bases and J 6 bases, with 21 bases left between them. CDR1 is SGDLS, CDR2 YYNGEE, per germline. The CDR3 runs 17 residues. The CDR3 DNA follows: TGTGCCAGCAGCGTCAGGGAGGCCCCCAGCGTAAGTCAGCCCCAGCATTTT. The encoded protein is CASSVREAPSVSQPQHF.

V usage is TRBV5-8 and J usage is TRBJ2-2, with 11 bases lining up with TRBD2. V was pared by 4 bases and J by 0 bases, with 8 bases of the junction left unmatched. This CDR3 region has 18 residues. CDR1 is SGHTS and CDR2 is YDEGEE in the germline V gene. The CDR3 sequence: CASSRGLAEIPNTGELFF. The CDR3 coding sequence is TGTGCCAGCAGCCGGGGACTAGCGGAAATACCGAACACCGGGGAGCTGTTTTTT.

V and J are TRBV6-5 and TRBJ2-5; 8 positions match TRBD2. Per the germline V gene, CDR1 is MNHEY and CDR2 is SVGAGI. With 2 bases clipped from V and 2 bases from J, the junction kept 1 base outside the gene matches. The CDR3 is 14 amino acids. This CDR3 reads CASSYRGRQETQYF. The CDR3 nucleotides are TGTGCCAGCAGTTACCGCGGGAGGCAAGAGACCCAGTACTTC.

Regarding this clone: Other nucleotide sequences in the sample specify the same CDR3. The chain's CDR3 is CASSQGGDQPQHF. In nucleotides, the CDR3 is TGTGCCAGCAGCCAGGGAGGAGATCAGCCCCAGCATTTT. The gene calls are TRBV3-1 (or the pseudogene TRBV3-2) and TRBJ1-5, with D hard to call. Germline V gene data show CDR1 as LGHDT and CDR2 as YNNKEL (reference sequence). The CDR3 has 13 amino acids. Trimming shortened V by 3 bases and J by 5 bases, and 8 bases separated the two germline ends.

The chain recombines TRBV28 with TRBJ2-1; 7 bases agree with TRBD1. With V trimmed by 3 bases and J by 8 bases, 16 bases remained unmatched. Per the germline V gene, CDR1 is MDHEN and CDR2 is SYDVKM. The CDR3 has 17 residues. CDR3 protein: CASSFPGDSQGYHEQFF. The CDR3 DNA reads as TGTGCCAGCAGTTTCCCCGGGGATTCACAGGGGTACCATGAGCAGTTCTTC.